This is a list of T cell receptor beta chains from one sample in a study of Ad26.COV2.S vaccination and SARS-CoV-2 variants. Some clones are missing from TCRdb's copy, which holds only in-frame ones; the method was immunoSEQ multiplex PCR. This repertoire shows around 320,000 clones, 85% found once; its top ten account for around 2%. Sequenced here: peripheral blood, sampled in a trial of Ad26.COV2.S vaccine versus placebo. Receptors originate from a person aged 18 to 59 who received the Ad26.COV2.S COVID-19 vaccine or a placebo. Each CDR3 is given with its conserved first and last residue.

v_call cdr3_length cdr3_aa
TRBV27 15 CASSPFGAGVFGYTF
TRBV7-3 14 CASSPLGATGELFF
TRBV27 16 CASSLNGPGAGEKLFF
TRBV6-5 15 CASFRTHGSYNEQFF
TRBV6-6 12 CASSPQGWGYTF
TRBV29-1 14 CSVEWGGGNTEAFF
TRBV5-1 15 CASSFAGGPTDTQYF
TRBV18 16 CASSPGWSGRPYEQYF
TRBV28 12 CASFDPRREQYF
TRBV18 13 CASSPRTFYGYTF
TRBV6-5 14 CASRGQMNTGELFF
TRBV5-4 15 CASHSRTSGGNEQFF
TRBV28 14 CASRSLSRVSPLHF
TRBV15 12 CATSRGGPPQHF
TRBV5-5 15 CASSLEGHQREKLFF
TRBV6-5 16 CASSYRRWEENTEAFF
TRBV11-3 18 CASSLVGGRSSYNSPLHF
TRBV19 15 CASSPDEVFNQPQHF
TRBV28 15 CASSLRTQGTDTQYF
TRBV24-1 15 CATSDSLSRTYGYTF
TRBV6-5 16 CASSYTGQYYNEKLFF
TRBV2 13 CASSEVREDVCTF
TRBV20-1 10 CSAGPWEAFF
TRBV9 13 CASSVEGDQPQHF
TRBV5-1 14 CASSLEVGTYGYTF